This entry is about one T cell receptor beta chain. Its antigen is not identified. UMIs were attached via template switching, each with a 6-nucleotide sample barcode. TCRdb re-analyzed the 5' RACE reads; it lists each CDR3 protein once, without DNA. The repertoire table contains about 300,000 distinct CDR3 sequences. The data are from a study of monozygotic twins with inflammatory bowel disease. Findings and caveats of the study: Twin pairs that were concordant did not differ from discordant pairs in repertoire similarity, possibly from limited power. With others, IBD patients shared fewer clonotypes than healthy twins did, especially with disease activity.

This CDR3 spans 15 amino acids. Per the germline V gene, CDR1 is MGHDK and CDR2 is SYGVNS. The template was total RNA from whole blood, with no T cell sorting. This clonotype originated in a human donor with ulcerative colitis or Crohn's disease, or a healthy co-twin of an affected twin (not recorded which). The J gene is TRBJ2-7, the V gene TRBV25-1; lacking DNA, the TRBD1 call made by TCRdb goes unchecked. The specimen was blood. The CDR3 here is CASSVDRDRSYEQYF.